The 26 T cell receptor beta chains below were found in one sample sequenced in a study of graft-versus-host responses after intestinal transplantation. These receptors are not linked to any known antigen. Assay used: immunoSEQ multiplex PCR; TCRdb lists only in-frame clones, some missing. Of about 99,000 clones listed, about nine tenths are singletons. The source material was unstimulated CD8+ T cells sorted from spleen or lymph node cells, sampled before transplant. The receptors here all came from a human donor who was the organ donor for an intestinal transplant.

CDR3 sequence: CASSLGQNSGNTIYF. The CDR3 nucleotides are TGTGCCAGCAGCTTAGGACAAAACTCTGGAAACACCATATATTTT. The chain carries TRBV7-9 and TRBJ1-3; D unclear. Germline CDR1 reads SEHNR; CDR2 reads FQNEAQ (reference sequence). V was pared by 1 base and J by 0 bases, with 7 bases between. The CDR3 is made up of 15 amino acids.

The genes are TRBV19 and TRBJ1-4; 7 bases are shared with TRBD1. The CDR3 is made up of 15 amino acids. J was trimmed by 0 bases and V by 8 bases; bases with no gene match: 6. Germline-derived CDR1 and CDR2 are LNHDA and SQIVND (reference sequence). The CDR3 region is CASSSGGATNEKLFF. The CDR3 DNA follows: TGTGCCAGTTCTTCAGGGGGAGCAACTAATGAAAAACTGTTTTTT. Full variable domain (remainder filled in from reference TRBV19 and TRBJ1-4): DGGITQSPKYLFRKEGQNVTLSCEQNLNHDAMYWYRQDPGQGLRLIYYSQIVNDFQKGDIAEGYSVSREKKESFPLTVTSAQKNPTAFYLCASSSGGATNEKLFFGSGTQLSVL.

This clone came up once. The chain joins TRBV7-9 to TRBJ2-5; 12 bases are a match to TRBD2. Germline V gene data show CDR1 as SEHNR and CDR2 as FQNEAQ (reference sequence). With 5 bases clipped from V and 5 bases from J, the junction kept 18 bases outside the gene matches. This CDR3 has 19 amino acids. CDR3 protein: CASSPQPTSGGTYEETQYF. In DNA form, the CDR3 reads TGTGCCAGCAGCCCACAACCAACTAGCGGGGGGACCTATGAGGAGACCCAGTACTTC.

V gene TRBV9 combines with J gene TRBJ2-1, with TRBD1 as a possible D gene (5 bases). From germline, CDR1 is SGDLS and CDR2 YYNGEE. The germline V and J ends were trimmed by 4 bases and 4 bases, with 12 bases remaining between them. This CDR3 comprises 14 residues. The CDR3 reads CASSRQDKYNEQFF. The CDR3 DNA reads TGTGCCAGCAGCCGGCAGGACAAGTACAATGAGCAGTTCTTC.

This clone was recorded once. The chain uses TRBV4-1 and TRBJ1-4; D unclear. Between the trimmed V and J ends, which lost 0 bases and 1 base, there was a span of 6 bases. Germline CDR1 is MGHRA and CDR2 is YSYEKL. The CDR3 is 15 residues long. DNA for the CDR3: TGCGCCAGCAGCCAAGATGTACAAACTAATGAAAAACTGTTTTTT. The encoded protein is CASSQDVQTNEKLFF.

CDR3 amino acids: CASSITQTLNTEAFF. As DNA, the CDR3 is TGTGCCAGTAGTATCACACAGACCTTGAACACTGAAGCTTTCTTT. This chain joins TRBV19 and TRBJ1-1; the D is unclear. Deletions cut 3 bases from V and 0 bases from J, with 11 bases between. The CDR3 runs to 15 residues. The germline V gene encodes CDR1 LNHDA and CDR2 SQIVND (reference sequence).

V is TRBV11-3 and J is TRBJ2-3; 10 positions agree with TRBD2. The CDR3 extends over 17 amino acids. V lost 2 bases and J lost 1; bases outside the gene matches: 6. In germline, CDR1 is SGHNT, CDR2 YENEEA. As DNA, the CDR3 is TGTGCCAGCAGCTTACAATTGAGCGGGGGGGGCACAGATACGCAGTATTTT. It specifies CASSLQLSGGGTDTQYF.

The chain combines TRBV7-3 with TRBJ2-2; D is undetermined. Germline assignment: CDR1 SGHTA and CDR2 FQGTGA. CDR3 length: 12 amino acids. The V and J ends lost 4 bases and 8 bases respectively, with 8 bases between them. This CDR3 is CASSYIGGELFF. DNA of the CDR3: TGTGCCAGCAGCTACATCGGGGGGGAGCTGTTTTTT.

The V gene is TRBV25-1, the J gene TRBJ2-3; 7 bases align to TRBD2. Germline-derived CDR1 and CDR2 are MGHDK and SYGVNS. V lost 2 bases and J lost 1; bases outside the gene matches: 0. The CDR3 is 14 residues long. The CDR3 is CASSEGLGTDTQYF. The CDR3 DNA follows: TGTGCCAGCAGTGAAGGACTAGGCACAGATACGCAGTATTTT.

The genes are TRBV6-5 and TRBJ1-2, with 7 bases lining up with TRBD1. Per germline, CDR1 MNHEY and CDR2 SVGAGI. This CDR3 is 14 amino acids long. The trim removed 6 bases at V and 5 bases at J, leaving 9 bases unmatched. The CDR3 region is CASSIQGQLYGYTF. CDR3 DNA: TGTGCCAGCAGCATACAGGGGCAACTTTATGGCTACACCTTC.

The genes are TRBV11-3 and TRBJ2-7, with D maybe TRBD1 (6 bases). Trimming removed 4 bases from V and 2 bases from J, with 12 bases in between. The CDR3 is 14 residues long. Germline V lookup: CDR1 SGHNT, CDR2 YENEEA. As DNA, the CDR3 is TGTGCCAGCAGCTCATCAGGGGCTCCCTACGAGCAGTACTTC. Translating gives CASSSSGAPYEQYF. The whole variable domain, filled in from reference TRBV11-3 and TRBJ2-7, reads EAGVVQSPRYKIIEKKQPVAFWCNPISGHNTLYWYLQNLGQGPELLIRYENEEAVDDSQLPKDRFSAERLKGVDSTLKIQPAELGDSAVYLCASSSSGAPYEQYFGPGTRLTVT.

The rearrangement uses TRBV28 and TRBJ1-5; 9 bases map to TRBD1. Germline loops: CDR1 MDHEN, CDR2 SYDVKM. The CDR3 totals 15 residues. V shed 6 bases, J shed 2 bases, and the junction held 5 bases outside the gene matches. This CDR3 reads CASRSTGGGNQPQHF. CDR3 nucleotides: TGTGCCAGCAGAAGTACAGGGGGCGGCAATCAGCCCCAGCATTTT.

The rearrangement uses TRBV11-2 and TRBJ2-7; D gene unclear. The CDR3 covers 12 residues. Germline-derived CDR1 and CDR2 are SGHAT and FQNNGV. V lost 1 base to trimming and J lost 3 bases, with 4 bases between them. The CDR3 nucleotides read TGTGCCAGCAGCTTAGTTCACTACGAGCAGTACTTC. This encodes CASSLVHYEQYF.

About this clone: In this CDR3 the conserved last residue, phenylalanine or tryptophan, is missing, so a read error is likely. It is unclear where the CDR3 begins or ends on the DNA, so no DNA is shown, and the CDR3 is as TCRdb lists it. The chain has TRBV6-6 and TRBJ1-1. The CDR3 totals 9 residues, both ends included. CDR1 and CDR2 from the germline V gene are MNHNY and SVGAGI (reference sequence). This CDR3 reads CASSSPLRY.

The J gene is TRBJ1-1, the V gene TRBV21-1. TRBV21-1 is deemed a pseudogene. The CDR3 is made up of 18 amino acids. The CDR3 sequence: CASSKGVVQSREDTEAFF. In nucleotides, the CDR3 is TGTGCCAGCAGCAAAGGGGTAGTACAGTCGAGGGAGGACACTGAAGCTTTCTTT.

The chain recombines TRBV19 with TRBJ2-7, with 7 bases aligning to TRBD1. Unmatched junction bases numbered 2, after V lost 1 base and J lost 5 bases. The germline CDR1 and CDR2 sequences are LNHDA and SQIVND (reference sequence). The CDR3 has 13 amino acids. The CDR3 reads CASSIGGTDEQYF. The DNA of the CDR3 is TGTGCCAGTAGTATAGGAGGGACAGACGAGCAGTACTTC.

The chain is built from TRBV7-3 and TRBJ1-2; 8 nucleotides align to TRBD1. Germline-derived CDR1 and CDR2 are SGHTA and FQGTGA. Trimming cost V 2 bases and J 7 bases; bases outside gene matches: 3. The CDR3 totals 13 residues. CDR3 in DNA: TGTGCCAGCAGCTTAGGACAGGGCGGTGGCTACACCTTC. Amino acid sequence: CASSLGQGGGYTF.

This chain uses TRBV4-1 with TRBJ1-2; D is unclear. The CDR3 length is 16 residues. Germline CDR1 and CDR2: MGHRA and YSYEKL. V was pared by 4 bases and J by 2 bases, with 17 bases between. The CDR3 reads CASSRDPGRLNYGYTF. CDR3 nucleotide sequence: TGCGCCAGCAGCCGAGACCCGGGCAGACTAAACTATGGCTACACCTTC.

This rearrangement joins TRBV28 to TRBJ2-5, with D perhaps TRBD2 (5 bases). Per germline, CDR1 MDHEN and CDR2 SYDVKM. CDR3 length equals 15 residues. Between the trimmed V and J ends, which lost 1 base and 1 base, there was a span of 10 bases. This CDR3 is CASSLFGMTQETQYF. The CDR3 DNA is TGTGCCAGCAGTTTATTCGGGATGACCCAAGAGACCCAGTACTTC.

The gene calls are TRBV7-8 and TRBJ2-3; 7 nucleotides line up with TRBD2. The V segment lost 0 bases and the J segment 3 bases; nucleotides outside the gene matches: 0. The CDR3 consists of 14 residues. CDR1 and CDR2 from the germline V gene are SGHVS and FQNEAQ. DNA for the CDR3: TGTGCCAGCAGCTTAGCGGGGGGGACAGATACGCAGTATTTT. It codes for CASSLAGGTDTQYF.

The CDR3 region has the DNA TGTGCCAGCAGCGTGGGGGGGGGCCATACCGATACGCAGTATTTT. It codes for CASSVGGGHTDTQYF. This chain connects TRBV9 to TRBJ2-3, with D tentatively TRBD2 (7 bases). This CDR3 has 15 residues. Germline CDR1 and CDR2: SGDLS and YYNGEE. V was cut by 2 bases and J by 6 bases, with 16 bases left in between.

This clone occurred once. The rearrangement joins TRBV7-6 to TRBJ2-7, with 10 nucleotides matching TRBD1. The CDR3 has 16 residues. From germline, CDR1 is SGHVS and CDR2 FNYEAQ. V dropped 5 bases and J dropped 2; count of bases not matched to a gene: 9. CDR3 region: CASSLKPGQGTYEQYF. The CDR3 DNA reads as TGTGCCAGCAGCCTCAAGCCGGGACAGGGGACCTACGAGCAGTACTTC.

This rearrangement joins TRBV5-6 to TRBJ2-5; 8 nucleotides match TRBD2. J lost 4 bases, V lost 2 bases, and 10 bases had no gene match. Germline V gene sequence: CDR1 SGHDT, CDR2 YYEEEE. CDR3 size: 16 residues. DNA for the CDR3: TGTGCCAGCAGCTTTTTTGGGCGGGAGGTTCGAGAGACCCAGTACTTC. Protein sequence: CASSFFGREVRETQYF.

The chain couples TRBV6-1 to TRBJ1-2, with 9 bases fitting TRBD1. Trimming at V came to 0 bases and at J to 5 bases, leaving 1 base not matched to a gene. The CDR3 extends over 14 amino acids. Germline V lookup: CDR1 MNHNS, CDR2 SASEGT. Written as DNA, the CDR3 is TGTGCCAGCAGTGAAGCCGGGACAGGGTATGGCTACACCTTC. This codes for CASSEAGTGYGYTF.

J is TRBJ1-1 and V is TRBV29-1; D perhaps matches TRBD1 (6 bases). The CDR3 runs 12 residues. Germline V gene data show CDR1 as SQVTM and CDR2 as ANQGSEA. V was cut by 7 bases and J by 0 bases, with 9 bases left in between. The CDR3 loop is CSATGLNTEAFF. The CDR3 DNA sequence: TGCAGCGCCACAGGGTTGAACACTGAAGCTTTCTTT.

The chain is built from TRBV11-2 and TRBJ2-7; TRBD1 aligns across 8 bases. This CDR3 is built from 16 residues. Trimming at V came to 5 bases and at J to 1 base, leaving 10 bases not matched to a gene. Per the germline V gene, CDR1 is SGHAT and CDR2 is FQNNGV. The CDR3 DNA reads TGTGCCAGCAGCCTTCGGACAGGGCCCATGTCCTACGAGCAGTACTTC. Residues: CASSLRTGPMSYEQYF.